This TCR beta chain was captured by sequencing in a study of T cells in Graves' hyperthyroidism and ophthalmopathy. The CDR3 spans 14 residues. Germline V CDR1 and CDR2: MNHEY, SVGAGI. Trimming took off 4 bases at V and 3 bases at J, with 13 bases between the two ends. Study-wide points: Among thyroid clonotypes expanded above 0.001, most also appeared in blood.

First hyperthyroidism diagnosis is when the blood sample was obtained, before any ophthalmopathy symptoms. This clonotype was seen only a few times. The antigen remains undetermined. TCR beta CDR3 regions were amplified from RNA. First-round RT-PCR of the TCR CDR3 relied on the HTBI primer set. MiXCR was run by TCRdb on the multiplex PCR reads, yielding one entry per CDR3 protein. The sample contains more than 300,000 distinct CDR3 sequences, roughly 17% of which appear only once. The TCR was taken from a woman aged 25 to 45 with Graves' hyperthyroidism that later progressed to Graves' ophthalmopathy. Specimen: blood. This rearrangement joins TRBV6-5 to TRBJ2-7; a weak D match, TRBD2 (6 bases). The CDR3 is CASSSTGEIYEQYF. CDR3 coding DNA: TGTGCCAGCAGTTCGACGGGAGAGATCTACGAGCAGTACTTC.